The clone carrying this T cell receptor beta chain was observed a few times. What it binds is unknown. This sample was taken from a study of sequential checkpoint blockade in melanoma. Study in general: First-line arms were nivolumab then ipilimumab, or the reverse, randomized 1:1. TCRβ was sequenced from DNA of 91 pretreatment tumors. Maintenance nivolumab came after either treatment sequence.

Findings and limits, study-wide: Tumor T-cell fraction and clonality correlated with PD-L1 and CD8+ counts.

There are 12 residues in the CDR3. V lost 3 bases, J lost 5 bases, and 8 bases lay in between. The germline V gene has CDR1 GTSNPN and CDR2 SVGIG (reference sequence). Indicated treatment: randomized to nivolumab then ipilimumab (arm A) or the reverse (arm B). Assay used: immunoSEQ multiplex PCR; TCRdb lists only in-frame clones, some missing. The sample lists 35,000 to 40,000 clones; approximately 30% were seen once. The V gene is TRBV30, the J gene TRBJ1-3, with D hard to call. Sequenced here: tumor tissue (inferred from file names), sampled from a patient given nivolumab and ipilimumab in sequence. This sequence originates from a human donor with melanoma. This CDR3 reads CAWRGVRNTIYF. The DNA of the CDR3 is TGTGCCTGGAGGGGAGTTAGAAACACCATATATTTT.